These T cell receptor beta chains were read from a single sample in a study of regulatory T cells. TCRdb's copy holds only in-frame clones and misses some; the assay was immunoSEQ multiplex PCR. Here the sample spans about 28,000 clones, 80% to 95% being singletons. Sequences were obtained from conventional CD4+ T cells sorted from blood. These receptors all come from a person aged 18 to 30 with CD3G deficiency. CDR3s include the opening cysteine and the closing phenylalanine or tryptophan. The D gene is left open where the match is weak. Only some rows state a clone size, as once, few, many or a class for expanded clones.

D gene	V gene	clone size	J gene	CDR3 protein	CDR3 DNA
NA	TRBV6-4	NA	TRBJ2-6	CASKTGSYPGANVLTF	TGTGCCAGCAAGACCGGGTCTTACCCTGGGGCCAACGTCCTGACTTTC
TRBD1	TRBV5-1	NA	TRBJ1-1	CASSLVGQRTEAFF	TGCGCCAGCAGCCTGGTGGGACAGAGGACTGAAGCTTTCTTT
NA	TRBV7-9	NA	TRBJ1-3	CASSLQGTGNTIYF	TGTGCCAGCAGCTTGCAGGGGACTGGAAACACCATATATTTT
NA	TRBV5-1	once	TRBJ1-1	CASSLVVDTEAFF	TGCGCCAGCAGCTTGGTGGTGGACACTGAAGCTTTCTTT
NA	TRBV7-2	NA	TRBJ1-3	CASSFGPGNTIYF	TGTGCCAGCAGCTTCGGACCTGGAAACACCATATATTTT
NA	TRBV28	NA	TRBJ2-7	CASSPAGTLSYEQYF	TGTGCCAGCTCCCCGGCGGGGACGCTATCCTACGAGCAGTACTTC
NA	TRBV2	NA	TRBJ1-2	CASKGRNYGYTF	TGTGCCAGCAAGGGGCGTAACTATGGCTACACCTTC
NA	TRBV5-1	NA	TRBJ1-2	CASSLGHDQIYTF	TGCGCCAGCAGCTTGGGACACGACCAAATCTACACCTTC
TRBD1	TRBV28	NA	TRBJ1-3	CASSLGVFTGGSGNTIYF	TGTGCCAGCAGTTTAGGGGTTTTTACAGGGGGCTCTGGAAACACCATATATTTT
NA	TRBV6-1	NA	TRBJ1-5	CASSVRDSTSQHF	TGTGCCAGCAGTGTCCGGGACTCCACGTCCCAGCATTTT